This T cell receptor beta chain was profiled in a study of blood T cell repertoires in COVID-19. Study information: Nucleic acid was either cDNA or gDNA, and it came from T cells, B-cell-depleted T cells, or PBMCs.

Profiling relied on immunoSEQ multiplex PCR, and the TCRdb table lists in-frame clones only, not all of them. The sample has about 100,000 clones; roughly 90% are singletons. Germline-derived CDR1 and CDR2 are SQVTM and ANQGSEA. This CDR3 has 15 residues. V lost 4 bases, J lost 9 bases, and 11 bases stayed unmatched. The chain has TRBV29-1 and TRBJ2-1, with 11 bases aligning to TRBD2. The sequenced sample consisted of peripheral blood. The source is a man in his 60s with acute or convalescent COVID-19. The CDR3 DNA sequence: TGCAGCGTTGGGTTAGCGGGAGGGCCCGCAGTTGAGCAGTTCTTC. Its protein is CSVGLAGGPAVEQFF.